The 30 T cell receptor beta chains below were found in one sample sequenced in a study of control samples from healthy donors and cancer patients. Assay used: immunoSEQ multiplex PCR; TCRdb lists only in-frame clones, some missing. Here the sample spans around 150,000 clones, around 90% being singletons. Sequenced input: blood. The receptors were sampled from a man aged 25-45 years in good health.

The rearrangement uses TRBV13 and TRBJ2-7; 8 positions agree with TRBD2. V lost 5 bases, J lost 2 bases, and 8 bases stayed unmatched. The germline V gene has CDR1 PRHDT and CDR2 FYEKMQ (reference sequence). This CDR3 is built from 15 residues. The CDR3 DNA reads as TGTGCCAGCAGCCCTTTTATCGGGGGGGCCTACGAGCAGTACTTC. Translating gives CASSPFIGGAYEQYF.

V and J are TRBV12-3 or TRBV12-4 and TRBJ2-1, with D perhaps TRBD1 or TRBD2 (5 bases each). V was pared by 5 bases and J by 9 bases, with 11 bases between. This CDR3 region has 12 residues. This CDR3 is CASSIGDVEQFF. For the CDR3, the DNA is TGTGCCAGCAGTATAGGGGACGTTGAGCAGTTCTTC.

The rearrangement joins TRBV24-1 to TRBJ2-2; a weak D match, TRBD2 (5 bases). The V gene lost 7 bases and the J gene lost 3 bases, with 14 bases spanning the gap. The CDR3 loop spans 15 amino acids. Germline loops: CDR1 KGHDR, CDR2 SFDVKD. CDR3 sequence (DNA): TGTGCCACCAGGGGAGATACGTACGACACCGGGGAGCTGTTTTTT. Protein sequence: CATRGDTYDTGELFF.

The chain employs TRBV25-1 and TRBJ1-1; unclear D gene. The CDR3 is 14 amino acids. The V end was cut by 2 bases, the J end by 1 base, with 8 bases between. CDR1 and CDR2 from the germline V gene are MGHDK and SYGVNS. In DNA, the CDR3 is TGTGCCAGCAGTGAAATGGGCGAGAACACTGAAGCTTTCTTT. Protein: CASSEMGENTEAFF.

The rearrangement joins TRBV11-3 to TRBJ1-4, with a possible D match to TRBD1 (6 bases). Germline loops: CDR1 SGHNT, CDR2 YENEEA. The germline V and J ends were trimmed by 7 bases and 4 bases, with 19 bases remaining between them. The CDR3 extends over 16 amino acids. The CDR3 here is CASTSSEGGYNEKLFF. DNA of the CDR3: TGTGCCAGCACCTCGTCTGAGGGGGGTTATAATGAAAAACTGTTTTTT.

V usage is TRBV5-8 and J usage is TRBJ2-2; TRBD2 is a possible D gene (5 bases). CDR1 and CDR2 from the germline V gene are SGHTS and YDEGEE. Trimming took 4 bases from V and 5 from J, leaving 12 bases between them. CDR3 length: 14 amino acids. The CDR3 sequence is CASSRAPGTGELFF. DNA of the CDR3: TGTGCCAGCAGCCGAGCACCGGGGACCGGGGAGCTGTTTTTT.

The rearrangement joins TRBV6-5 to TRBJ2-1; 10 nucleotides line up with TRBD2. Germline CDR1 is MNHEY and CDR2 is SVGAGI. The CDR3 is 16 amino acids. With V trimmed by 4 bases and J by 2 bases, 5 bases remained unmatched. The CDR3 is CASSSLAGATYNEQFF. CDR3 bases: TGTGCCAGCAGTTCCCTAGCGGGGGCGACCTACAATGAGCAGTTCTTC.

The rearrangement links TRBV5-1 to TRBJ2-1, with 9 bases that match TRBD1. The CDR3 runs 16 residues. V trimming: 2 bases; J trimming: 5 bases; junction bases outside the gene matches: 8. The germline V gene has CDR1 SGHRS and CDR2 YFSETQ. Here the CDR3 DNA reads TGCGCCAGCAGCTTCACTGGACAGGGGACCCACAATGAGCAGTTCTTC. This sequence encodes CASSFTGQGTHNEQFF.

In its sample, this clone was seen once. V usage is TRBV27 and J usage is TRBJ2-7; tentatively, D is TRBD2 (5 bases). Germline CDR1 MNHEY, CDR2 SMNVEV (reference sequence). This CDR3 has 14 residues. Trimming left V 5 bases short and J 4 bases short, with 15 bases between. CDR3 DNA: TGTGCCAGCAGTGGACTCGGCCCGCAATACGAGCAGTACTTC. This codes for CASSGLGPQYEQYF.

V usage is TRBV9 and J usage is TRBJ1-2; D is unresolved. This CDR3 is built from 14 residues. V shed 0 bases and J shed 5 bases, with 11 bases lying between them. The germline CDR1 and CDR2 sequences are SGDLS and YYNGEE. CDR3 sequence reads: CASSVAEGDYGYTF. The CDR3 region has the DNA TGTGCCAGCAGCGTAGCTGAGGGAGATTATGGCTACACCTTC. The variable domain in full, completed from reference TRBV9 and TRBJ1-2, reads DSGVTQTPKHLITATGQRVTLRCSPRSGDLSVYWYQQSLDQGLQFLIQYYNGEERAKGNILERFSAQQFPDLHSELNLSSLELGDSALYFCASSVAEGDYGYTFGSGTRLTVV.

The chain has TRBV2 and TRBJ1-5; tentatively, D is TRBD1 (6 bases). CDR1 and CDR2 (germline): SNHLY, FYNNEI. CDR3 size: 13 residues. With 7 bases removed from V and 3 bases from J, the gap between germline ends came to 10 bases. The CDR3 here is CASIGQINQPQHF. The DNA of the CDR3 is TGTGCCAGCATTGGACAGATCAATCAGCCCCAGCATTTT.

This clone appeared once. The chain is built from TRBV4-3 and TRBJ2-5, with a weak D call TRBD1 (6 bases). CDR1 and CDR2 (germline): LGHNA, YSLEER. V was cut by 4 bases and J by 0 bases, with 12 bases left in between. The CDR3 contains 15 residues. CDR3 residues: CASSLQDSHQETQYF. As DNA, the CDR3 is TGCGCCAGCAGCCTACAGGACAGCCACCAAGAGACCCAGTACTTC.

The chain couples TRBV6-5 to TRBJ1-4; the D gene is possibly TRBD1 (6 bases). The CDR3 sequence is 14 residues long. Germline-derived CDR1 and CDR2 are MNHEY and SVGAGI. Trimming cost V 6 bases and J 5 bases, with 13 bases left between them. DNA of the CDR3: TGTGCCAGCAGCCGCGGGGGGGCCAATGAAAAACTGTTTTTT. It is translated as CASSRGGANEKLFF.

The V and J genes are TRBV18 and TRBJ1-1; D remains unclear. V shed 2 bases and J shed 1 base, with 8 bases lying between them. Per germline, CDR1 KGHSH and CDR2 LQKENI. This CDR3 is 14 amino acids long. The CDR3 DNA follows: TGTGCCAGCTCACCATTTCGAGAGAACACTGAAGCTTTCTTT. This translates into CASSPFRENTEAFF.

V usage is TRBV7-9 and J usage is TRBJ2-1, with D perhaps TRBD1 (6 bases). With 1 base removed from V and 3 bases from J, the gap between germline ends came to 13 bases. Germline loops: CDR1 SEHNR, CDR2 FQNEAQ (reference sequence). This CDR3 is built from 16 residues. As DNA, the CDR3 is TGTGCCAGCAGCTTAGGGTGGGGGCCAGACTACAATGAGCAGTTCTTC. Encoded protein: CASSLGWGPDYNEQFF.

V usage is TRBV11-3 and J usage is TRBJ2-7; 8 positions match TRBD2. The length of the CDR3 is 18 residues. Germline loops: CDR1 SGHNT, CDR2 YENEEA. Trimming removed 1 base from V and 4 bases from J; junction bases left unmatched: 15. CDR3: CASSLVAGPPEFYYEQYF. For the CDR3, the DNA is TGTGCCAGCAGCTTAGTAGCGGGACCCCCGGAGTTCTATTACGAGCAGTACTTC.

The CDR3 coding sequence is TGTGCCAGCAGTTACGATTCTGTCTCTGGAAACACCATATATTTT. It yields the protein CASSYDSVSGNTIYF. The genes are TRBV6-2 or TRBV6-3 and TRBJ1-3, with D hard to call. Per the germline V gene, CDR1 is MNHEY and CDR2 is SVGEGT. Trimming shortened V by 2 bases and J by 0 bases, and 8 bases separated the two germline ends. The CDR3 extends over 15 amino acids.

V gene TRBV6-5 combines with J gene TRBJ2-2; a possible D gene is TRBD2 (5 bases). Germline lookup yields CDR1 MNHEY and CDR2 SVGAGI. V was cut by 7 bases and J by 6 bases, with 18 bases left in between. CDR3 length equals 15 residues. Here the CDR3 DNA reads TGTGCCAGCAAGGAACGGGATGATGGGGCCGGGGAGCTGTTTTTT. This sequence encodes CASKERDDGAGELFF.

By sample fraction, this clone is large. CDR3 in amino acids: CASSLDPSGLDEQFF. CDR3 sequence (DNA): TGTGCCAGCAGCTTAGATCCTAGCGGTTTGGATGAGCAGTTCTTC. The J gene is TRBJ2-1, the V gene TRBV11-3; TRBD2 agrees at 7 bases. Per germline, CDR1 SGHNT and CDR2 YENEEA. With V trimmed by 0 bases and J by 8 bases, 7 bases remained unmatched. The CDR3 is made up of 15 amino acids.

The chain combines TRBV4-1 with TRBJ2-7; D is perhaps TRBD2 (6 bases). V was pared by 4 bases and J by 4 bases, with 8 bases between. The CDR3 is made up of 12 amino acids. Germline values: CDR1 MGHRA, CDR2 YSYEKL. In DNA form, the CDR3 reads TGCGCCAGCAGCCTGGACTATTACGAGCAGTACTTC. This gives the protein CASSLDYYEQYF.

This chain links TRBV7-8 with TRBJ1-4; 9 nucleotides agree with TRBD1. Germline V gene sequence: CDR1 SGHVS, CDR2 FQNEAQ. The CDR3 has 14 amino acids. V lost 5 bases, J lost 10 bases, and 8 bases stayed unmatched. The CDR3 nucleotides are TGTGCCAGCAGCCTACTACAGGGGGCGGGAAAACTGTTTTTT. It codes for CASSLLQGAGKLFF.

CDR3 residues: CASQRSSYNEQFF. DNA of the CDR3: TGTGCCAGCCAGCGGAGCTCCTACAATGAGCAGTTCTTC. V usage is TRBV6-6 and J usage is TRBJ2-1, with a weak D call TRBD2 (5 bases). V gave up 8 bases and J gave up 0 bases, with 8 bases separating them. Germline V gene data show CDR1 as MNHNY and CDR2 as SVGAGI (reference sequence). This CDR3 region has 13 residues.

The CDR3 region has the DNA TGTGCCAGTAGTCCGGACAGGGGGAGGCCGGAGACCCAGTACTTC. This codes for CASSPDRGRPETQYF. The chain has TRBV19 and TRBJ2-5; 10 nucleotides align to TRBD1. CDR1 is LNHDA, CDR2 SQIVND, per germline (reference sequence). V lost 5 bases and J lost 5; bases outside the gene matches: 8. The CDR3 has 15 residues.

The gene calls are TRBV7-2 and TRBJ2-7; the D gene could be TRBD1 or TRBD2 (5 bases each). This CDR3 comprises 14 residues. The V end was cut by 2 bases, the J end by 2 bases, with 10 bases between. The germline gives CDR1 SGHTA, CDR2 FQGNSA. The CDR3 coding sequence is TGTGCCAGCAGCTTAAGTAGGGACGCCTACGAGCAGTACTTC. It is translated as CASSLSRDAYEQYF. Full variable domain (rest looked up from reference TRBV7-2 and TRBJ2-7): GAGVSQSPSNKVTEKGKDVELRCDPISGHTALYWYRQSLGQGLEFLIYFQGNSAPDKSGLPSDRFSAERTGGSVSTLTIQRTQQEDSAVYLCASSLSRDAYEQYFGPGTRLTVT.

V gene TRBV15 combines with J gene TRBJ1-1, with D possibly TRBD1 on 5 matching bases. Germline V gene data show CDR1 as LNHNV and CDR2 as YYDKDF (reference sequence). V lost 0 bases to trimming and J lost 4 bases, with 12 bases between them. This CDR3 has 15 residues. CDR3 region: CATSRERGAGTEAFF. The CDR3 DNA follows: TGTGCCACCAGCAGAGAACGGGGCGCGGGCACTGAAGCTTTCTTT.

V gene TRBV18 combines with J gene TRBJ2-2, with a possible D match to TRBD1 (6 bases). Trimming took off 1 base at V and 1 base at J, with 10 bases between the two ends. This CDR3 spans 16 amino acids. Germline CDR1 is KGHSH and CDR2 is LQKENI. This CDR3 is CASSPRQGMNTGELFF. The DNA of the CDR3 is TGTGCCAGCTCACCACGTCAGGGGATGAACACCGGGGAGCTGTTTTTT.

The chain has TRBV6-1 and TRBJ2-2, with 8 positions matching TRBD2. The CDR3 runs 18 residues. V gave up 0 bases and J gave up 4 bases; unmatched junction bases: 10. Germline CDR1 reads MNHNS; CDR2 reads SASEGT. Here the CDR3 reads CASSEALGTRTFTGELFF. For the CDR3, the DNA is TGTGCCAGCAGTGAAGCGCTCGGGACTAGAACCTTCACCGGGGAGCTGTTTTTT.

The chain has TRBV5-4 and TRBJ1-1; D uncertain. The CDR3 consists of 13 residues. In germline, CDR1 is SGHNT, CDR2 YYREEE (reference sequence). Trimming took off 4 bases at V and 4 bases at J, with 11 bases between the two ends. Written as DNA, the CDR3 is TGTGCCAGCAGCCGGAGCGAGGGCACTGAAGCTTTCTTT. As protein: CASSRSEGTEAFF.

The sample holds one count of this clone. V is TRBV7-6 and J is TRBJ1-5, with 10 bases lining up with TRBD1. Germline V gene sequence: CDR1 SGHVS, CDR2 FNYEAQ. V shed 5 bases and J 6 bases; nucleotides not matched to a gene: 7. This CDR3 is built from 15 residues. DNA for the CDR3: TGTGCCAGCAGCGCCGGGACAGGGGTAGGTCAGCCCCAGCATTTT. It is translated as CASSAGTGVGQPQHF.

The chain has TRBV6-5 and TRBJ2-7, with D perhaps assigned TRBD1 or TRBD2 (5 bases each). Deletions cut 6 bases from V and 6 bases from J, with 21 bases between. This CDR3 comprises 15 residues. Germline loops: CDR1 MNHEY, CDR2 SVGAGI. The CDR3 sequence: CASRLRGEFGSEQYF. DNA for the CDR3: TGTGCCAGCAGACTACGAGGGGAGTTTGGATCCGAGCAGTACTTC.